The 30 T cell receptor beta chains listed next were all sequenced from one sample in a study of T-cell memory formation after mild COVID-19. TCRdb re-derived calls from the 5' RACE reads in MiXCR, one entry per CDR3 protein. In the table there are more than 300,000 distinct CDR3 sequences, around an eighth of which are singletons. Sequenced: PBMCs or a T cell subset sorted from them (not recorded which). The receptors were sampled from a man aged 18 to 29 who had mild COVID-19 (a few samples of this study predate the infection). Cell type and time point are not known.

The chain has TRBV6-5 and TRBJ1-5; D uncertain. The ends were cut back, 0 bases at V and 6 bases at J, with 12 bases in the middle. This CDR3 contains 15 residues. Germline values: CDR1 MNHEY, CDR2 SVGAGI. The CDR3 here is CASSYSSGNRQPQHF. The CDR3 bases are TGTGCCAGCAGTTACTCGTCCGGGAACCGTCAGCCCCAGCATTTT.

This clonotype appeared a few times. The rearrangement links TRBV23-1 to TRBJ1-1; TRBD1 aligns across 7 bases. TRBV23-1 is an open reading frame, and its role is uncertain. The CDR3 extends over 15 amino acids. V was pared by 4 bases and J by 0 bases, with 5 bases of the junction left unmatched. In DNA form, the CDR3 reads TGCGCCAGCAGTCGACAGACAGGGTTGAACACTGAAGCTTTCTTT. Its translation is CASSRQTGLNTEAFF.

This clonotype was picked up a small number of times. CDR3 in DNA: TGCGCCAGCATGGGCAGGGGCTCCACAGATACGCAGTATTTT. This codes for CASMGRGSTDTQYF. This sequence joins TRBV5-1 and TRBJ2-3, with a weak D call TRBD1 (6 bases). The CDR3 runs to 14 residues. V gave up 6 bases and J gave up 2 bases, with 13 bases separating them. CDR1 is SGHRS, CDR2 YFSETQ, per germline.

This clonotype has at least ten counts. The chain combines TRBV3-2 with TRBJ1-3; the table's D gene call, TRBD1, was not cross checked with the DNA. TRBV3-2 has pseudogene status. The CDR3 totals 16 residues. Written as DNA, the CDR3 is TGTGCCAGCAGCCAAGAGGGTAGGGGCGCCGAAAACACCATATATTTT. Residues: CASSQEGRGAENTIYF.

This clonotype was seen only a few times. The chain has TRBV11-2 and TRBJ1-2; tentatively, D is TRBD1 (5 bases). Germline lookup yields CDR1 SGHAT and CDR2 FQNNGV. This CDR3 is 13 amino acids long. The V end was cut by 5 bases, the J end by 4 bases, with 11 bases between. The CDR3 coding sequence is TGTGCCAGCAGCATGGGGGGGTTCTATGGCTACACCTTC. It specifies CASSMGGFYGYTF.

The CDR3 sequence: CSARDSDRPDTEAFF. Here the CDR3 DNA reads TGCAGTGCTAGAGACTCGGACAGGCCGGACACTGAAGCTTTCTTT. The gene calls are TRBV20-1 and TRBJ1-1, with 7 bases fitting TRBD1. Losses at the gene ends were 0 bases for V and 3 bases for J; bases not matched to a gene: 7. In germline, CDR1 is DFQATT, CDR2 SNEGSKA (reference sequence). This CDR3 is 15 amino acids long.

In its sample, this clonotype was seen many times. The chain couples TRBV29-1 to TRBJ2-2; D might be TRBD1 (6 bases). The V end was cut by 6 bases, the J end by 4 bases, with 21 bases between. Germline V gene data show CDR1 as SQVTM and CDR2 as ANQGSEA. CDR3 length: 16 residues. The CDR3 bases are TGCAGCGTCGCCGGGCTTGGGGGCCGGTTCACCGGGGAGCTGTTTTTT. Amino acid sequence: CSVAGLGGRFTGELFF.

The V and J genes are TRBV20-1 and TRBJ1-6; no reliable D call. The V end was cut by 6 bases, the J end by 7 bases, with 13 bases between. Germline CDR1 DFQATT, CDR2 SNEGSKA (reference sequence). The CDR3 runs 13 residues. In DNA form, the CDR3 reads TGCAGTGCCCCACCGGGGTGGAATTCACCCCTCCACTTT. As protein: CSAPPGWNSPLHF.

This clonotype was picked up a small number of times. The chain links TRBV2 to TRBJ1-2; 7 positions match TRBD1. The CDR3 runs 14 residues. From germline, CDR1 is SNHLY and CDR2 FYNNEI. The V and J ends lost 6 bases and 8 bases, in that order; junction bases with no gene match: 12. The CDR3 coding sequence is TGTGCCAGCAGAGGTACAGGGGCCCAGTGGGGCTACACCTTC. Its protein product is CASRGTGAQWGYTF.

The chain uses TRBV4-3 and TRBJ2-1, with a weak D call TRBD2 (6 bases). V was clipped by 3 bases and J by 5 bases, with 11 bases between them. Germline V gene data show CDR1 as LGHNA and CDR2 as YSLEER. This CDR3 spans 14 amino acids. Written as DNA, the CDR3 is TGCGCCAGCAGCCAGGGCCCGGGGGACAATGAGCAGTTCTTC. It specifies CASSQGPGDNEQFF.

J is TRBJ2-7 and V is TRBV4-1; 8 bases are shared with TRBD1. Trimming cost V 4 bases and J 3 bases; bases outside gene matches: 5. The CDR3 spans 14 residues. Germline loops: CDR1 MGHRA, CDR2 YSYEKL. The CDR3 DNA is TGCGCCAGCAGCCTCACGGACAGGGACTACGAGCAGTACGTC. Its translation: CASSLTDRDYEQYV.

The J gene is TRBJ1-5, the V gene TRBV12-3 or TRBV12-4; D ambiguous. This CDR3 comprises 15 residues. Trimming took off 3 bases at V and 0 bases at J, with 9 bases between the two ends. The CDR3 region has the DNA TGTGCCAGCAGTTTGGGAGAATTTAGCAATCAGCCCCAGCATTTT. Encoded protein: CASSLGEFSNQPQHF.

This clonotype turned up a few times. V and J are TRBV20-1 and TRBJ1-2; TRBD1 matches 7 bases. The CDR3 has 14 residues. CDR1 is DFQATT and CDR2 is SNEGSKA in the germline V gene (reference sequence). This CDR3 reads CRASDRDQDYGYTF. DNA of the CDR3: TGCAGGGCGAGCGACAGGGATCAAGACTATGGCTACACCTTC.

This clonotype was detected a few times. This chain links TRBV4-1 with TRBJ1-5, with unresolved D. The CDR3 sequence is 17 residues long. Per the germline V gene, CDR1 is MGHRA and CDR2 is YSYEKL. Deletions cut 0 bases from V and 7 bases from J, with 19 bases between. Here the CDR3 DNA reads TGCGCCAGCAGCCAAGAATCCCCCCCCATCGGGTGGCAGCCCCAGCATTTT. Translated: CASSQESPPIGWQPQHF.

Ten or more counts support this clonotype. The V call is TRBV7-8, the J call TRBJ2-5; D is perhaps TRBD1 (5 bases). This CDR3 has 16 residues. In germline, CDR1 is SGHVS, CDR2 FQNEAQ. V lost 1 base to trimming and J lost 5 bases, with 17 bases between them. The CDR3 here is CASSLVGELEIETQYF. CDR3 coding DNA: TGTGCCAGCAGCTTAGTAGGGGAACTTGAGATTGAGACCCAGTACTTC.

The J gene is TRBJ2-6, the V gene TRBV7-9, with a tentative D call TRBD1 (5 bases). The CDR3 length is 13 residues. V was pared by 9 bases and J by 0 bases, with 6 bases between. Germline lookup yields CDR1 SEHNR and CDR2 FQNEAQ (reference sequence). DNA for the CDR3: TGTGCCAGTGACAGCTCTGGGGCCAACGTCCTGACTTTC. Translating gives CASDSSGANVLTF.

This clonotype has a handful of counts. V is TRBV7-6 and J is TRBJ2-5; tentatively, D is TRBD2 (5 bases). Germline V gene data show CDR1 as SGHVS and CDR2 as FNYEAQ. V dropped 1 base and J dropped 1 base, with 13 bases sitting between them. CDR3 length equals 16 residues. This CDR3 reads CASSLEASKGQETQYF. The CDR3 bases are TGTGCCAGCAGCTTAGAGGCTAGCAAGGGCCAAGAGACCCAGTACTTC.

CDR3: CASSEGTSGYNEQFF. As DNA, the CDR3 is TGCGCCAGCAGTGAGGGGACTAGCGGGTACAATGAGCAGTTCTTC. The chain combines TRBV10-1 with TRBJ2-1; 12 positions agree with TRBD2. V gave up 2 bases and J gave up 4 bases; unmatched junction bases: 0. CDR1 and CDR2 (germline): WNHNN, SYGVQD (reference sequence). This CDR3 region has 15 residues.

V and J are TRBV5-1 and TRBJ2-5; D gene ambiguous. Trimming removed 6 bases from V and 3 bases from J, with 12 bases in between. Germline-derived CDR1 and CDR2 are SGHRS and YFSETQ. The CDR3 is 13 amino acids. For the CDR3, the DNA is TGCGCCAGCAAAACAGTGAACGAAGAGACCCAGTACTTC. Protein product: CASKTVNEETQYF.

This clonotype turned up a few times. As DNA, the CDR3 is TGCGCCAGCAGCCAAGCCTGGGGGGCTTATTCACCCCTCCACTTT. This encodes CASSQAWGAYSPLHF. The chain joins TRBV4-1 to TRBJ1-6; perhaps TRBD1 as D (6 bases). V was pared by 1 base and J by 8 bases, with 12 bases between. The CDR3 runs to 15 residues. CDR1 is MGHRA, CDR2 YSYEKL, per germline.

This rearrangement joins TRBV11-2 to TRBJ2-6; a weak D match, TRBD1 (5 bases). CDR1 and CDR2 (germline): SGHAT, FQNNGV. This CDR3 contains 18 residues. V was clipped by 5 bases and J by 0 bases, with 17 bases between them. The chain's CDR3 is CASSLPRGRLSGANVLTF. CDR3 nucleotide sequence: TGTGCCAGCAGCCTGCCTAGGGGCAGACTCTCTGGGGCCAACGTCCTGACTTTC.

The chain has TRBV5-1 and TRBJ1-2, with 8 bases matching TRBD1. CDR1 and CDR2 (germline): SGHRS, YFSETQ. V was pared by 4 bases and J by 3 bases, with 17 bases of the junction left unmatched. This CDR3 spans 18 amino acids. This CDR3 reads CASSIPGQGDHWDYGYTF. DNA of the CDR3: TGCGCCAGCAGCATACCCGGACAGGGCGACCACTGGGACTATGGCTACACCTTC.

This clonotype was observed a few times. The J gene is TRBJ1-3, the V gene TRBV4-3; D is unclear. This CDR3 spans 13 amino acids. V gave up 2 bases and J gave up 4 bases, with 6 bases separating them. The V gene's germline CDR1 is LGHNA and CDR2 YSLEER. CDR3 sequence: CASSQTEGNTIYF. The CDR3 DNA sequence: TGCGCCAGCAGCCAAACAGAAGGAAACACCATATATTTT.

Only a few counts were recorded for this clonotype. V is TRBV15 and J is TRBJ1-1; 12 nucleotides align to TRBD1. Germline V gene lookup returns CDR1 LNHNV and CDR2 YYDKDF (reference sequence). The CDR3 is made up of 16 amino acids. V trimming: 3 bases; J trimming: 5 bases; junction bases outside the gene matches: 7. The CDR3 nucleotides are TGTGCCACCAGCAGGGGGACAGGGGGCGCGTTGACTGAAGCTTTCTTT. Translated, it gives CATSRGTGGALTEAFF.

The chain recombines TRBV15 with TRBJ2-3; 8 bases align to TRBD2. Germline lookup yields CDR1 LNHNV and CDR2 YYDKDF (reference sequence). V shed 1 base, J shed 1 base, and the junction held 4 bases outside the gene matches. This CDR3 is built from 16 residues. DNA of the CDR3: TGTGCCACCAGCAGAGGTGGTAGCGGGGGCACAGATACGCAGTATTTT. It encodes CATSRGGSGGTDTQYF.

In its sample, this clonotype was seen a few times. The CDR3 DNA follows: TGTGCCAGCAGCTTAAACGGTAACTCCTACAATGAGCAGTTCTTC. Translated: CASSLNGNSYNEQFF. The chain has TRBV5-4 and TRBJ2-1, with D unresolved. Germline loops: CDR1 SGHNT, CDR2 YYREEE (reference sequence). The CDR3 consists of 15 residues. The germline V and J ends were trimmed by 2 bases and 0 bases, with 9 bases remaining between them.

The chain has TRBV7-8 and TRBJ2-7; D might be TRBD2 (5 bases). The germline V gene encodes CDR1 SGHVS and CDR2 FQNEAQ. The CDR3 contains 15 residues. Trimming took 1 base from V and 1 from J, leaving 11 bases between them. In DNA form, the CDR3 reads TGTGCCAGCAGCTTAGGCCTTCGGGGATCCTACGAGCAGTACTTC. It encodes CASSLGLRGSYEQYF.

The chain employs TRBV15 and TRBJ2-4, with D perhaps matching TRBD2 (5 bases). The germline V gene has CDR1 LNHNV and CDR2 YYDKDF (reference sequence). The V end was cut by 5 bases, the J end by 0 bases, with 14 bases between. The CDR3 sequence is 16 residues long. DNA of the CDR3: TGTGCCACCAGCGCCAGAAGCGGACTAGCCAAAAACATTCAGTACTTC. Residues: CATSARSGLAKNIQYF.

This clonotype was seen many times. J is TRBJ2-5 and V is TRBV7-2, with D unresolved. Germline V gene data show CDR1 as SGHTA and CDR2 as FQGNSA. V lost 5 bases and J lost 4, with 11 bases in between. The CDR3 has 13 residues. The CDR3 coding sequence is TGTGCCAGCAGCAAGCCCCCACGAGAGACCCAGTACTTC. This translates into CASSKPPRETQYF.

The chain links TRBV4-1 to TRBJ1-5; no clear D gene. V was clipped by 1 base and J by 5 bases, with 12 bases between them. This CDR3 comprises 15 residues. Per germline, CDR1 MGHRA and CDR2 YSYEKL. Here the CDR3 DNA reads TGCGCCAGCAGCCAAGCTGCGGCGGGGTATCAGCCCCAGCATTTT. This encodes CASSQAAAGYQPQHF.